A selection of T cell receptor beta chains follows, all from one sample in a study of spatial heterogeneity in lung cancer. MiXCR, applied by TCRdb to the 5' RACE reads, yields one record per CDR3 protein. This table holds about 70,000 distinct CDR3 sequences, around 9.3% found once. The input for sequencing was PBMCs, taken at follow-up. The receptors shown here come from a female donor with early-stage non-small cell lung cancer. The CDR3 runs from the conserved cysteine through the conserved F or W. Fields, in order: V gene, clone size, J gene, D gene, CDR3 DNA, CDR3 protein. D genes are given only for firm matches. Clone size, where shown, is once, few, many, or a class for clones that have expanded.

v_gene: TRBV20-1
abundance: -
j_gene: TRBJ2-7
d_gene: -
CDR3nt: TGCAGTGCTTCACCTGGGGACGAGCAGTACTTC
CDR3aa: CSASPGDEQYF

v_gene: TRBV25-1
abundance: few
j_gene: TRBJ1-1
d_gene: -
CDR3nt: TGTGCCAGCTGTTGCCCCCGGGGCAGGTCGATGAACACTGAAGCTTTCTTT
CDR3aa: CASCCPRGRSMNTEAFF

v_gene: TRBV9
abundance: many
j_gene: TRBJ2-5
d_gene: -
CDR3nt: TGTGCCAGCAGCGATACACAGGGCTACCAAGAGACCCAGTACTTC
CDR3aa: CASSDTQGYQETQYF

v_gene: TRBV12-3/TRBV12-4
abundance: many
j_gene: TRBJ2-1
d_gene: TRBD2
CDR3nt: TGTGCCAGCAGGGGAACTAGCGGAGCTTTTAATGAGCAGTTCTTC
CDR3aa: CASRGTSGAFNEQFF

v_gene: TRBV2
abundance: few
j_gene: TRBJ2-4
d_gene: -
CDR3nt: TGTGCCAGCAGTGAACGTTACGACGGGAACATTCAGTACTTC
CDR3aa: CASSERYDGNIQYF

v_gene: TRBV27
abundance: many
j_gene: TRBJ2-7
d_gene: -
CDR3nt: TGTGCCAGCAGTTTATCCCGGACAGCAAACTACGAGCAGTACTTC
CDR3aa: CASSLSRTANYEQYF

v_gene: TRBV20-1
abundance: many
j_gene: TRBJ2-2
d_gene: -
CDR3nt: TGCAGTGCTAGTGGTCAATCGGACACCGGGGAGCTGTTTTTT
CDR3aa: CSASGQSDTGELFF

v_gene: TRBV6-1
abundance: many
j_gene: TRBJ2-1
d_gene: TRBD1
CDR3nt: TGTGCCAGCAGTGAGACAGGGGGCTCCTACAATGAGCAGTTCTTC
CDR3aa: CASSETGGSYNEQFF

v_gene: TRBV5-4
abundance: -
j_gene: TRBJ2-1
d_gene: -
CDR3nt: TGTGCCAGCAGCTTGGGGGAGTACAATGAGCAGTTCTTC
CDR3aa: CASSLGEYNEQFF

v_gene: TRBV19
abundance: many
j_gene: TRBJ2-3
d_gene: TRBD2
CDR3nt: TGTGCCAGTAGATGGGGACTAGCGGAAGATACGCAGTATTTT
CDR3aa: CASRWGLAEDTQYF

v_gene: TRBV10-3
abundance: -
j_gene: TRBJ2-3
d_gene: -
CDR3nt: TGTGCCATCAGTGAGTCCCAGTCCACAGATACGCAGTATTTT
CDR3aa: CAISESQSTDTQYF

v_gene: TRBV11-2
abundance: many
j_gene: TRBJ2-5
d_gene: TRBD1
CDR3nt: TGTGCCAGCTCCTCCCTCCTCGGGACAGCCCAAGAGACCCAGTACTTC
CDR3aa: CASSSLLGTAQETQYF

v_gene: TRBV7-2
abundance: few
j_gene: TRBJ2-7
d_gene: -
CDR3nt: TGTGCCAGCAGCTTAAGGGGGAGCTACGAGCAGTACTTC
CDR3aa: CASSLRGSYEQYF

v_gene: TRBV9
abundance: many
j_gene: TRBJ1-5
d_gene: -
CDR3nt: TGTGCCAGCAGCGTAGGTCAAGATCAGCCCCAGCATTTT
CDR3aa: CASSVGQDQPQHF

v_gene: TRBV5-1
abundance: many
j_gene: TRBJ2-1
d_gene: TRBD2
CDR3nt: TGCGCCAGCAGCTTGCTTCTTACCAGCGGGAAAAATGAGCAGTTCTTC
CDR3aa: CASSLLLTSGKNEQFF